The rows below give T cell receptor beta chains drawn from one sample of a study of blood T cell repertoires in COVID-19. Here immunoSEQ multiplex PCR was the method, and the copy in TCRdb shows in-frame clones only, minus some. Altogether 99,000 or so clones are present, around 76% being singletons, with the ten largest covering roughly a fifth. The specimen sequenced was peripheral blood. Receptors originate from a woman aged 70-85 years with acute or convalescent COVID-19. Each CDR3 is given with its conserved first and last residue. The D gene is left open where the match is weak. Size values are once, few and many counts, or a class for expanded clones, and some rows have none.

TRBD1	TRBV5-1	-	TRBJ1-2	CASSLGGTANYGYTF	TGCGCCAGCAGCTTGGGAGGGACAGCCAACTATGGCTACACCTTC
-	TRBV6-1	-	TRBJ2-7	CASREPLHRFQHLYEQYF	TGTGCCAGCAGGGAACCTCTTCACAGGTTCCAACATCTCTACGAGCAGTACTTC
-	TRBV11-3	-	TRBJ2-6	CASSLGHSGANVLTF	TGTGCCAGCAGCTTAGGTCATTCTGGGGCCAACGTCCTGACTTTC
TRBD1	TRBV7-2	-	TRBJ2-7	CASSKRGGQGAEQYF	TGTGCCAGCAGCAAACGTGGGGGACAGGGTGCCGAGCAGTACTTC
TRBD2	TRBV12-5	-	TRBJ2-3	CASGASGGPDTQYF	TGTGCTAGTGGCGCTAGCGGGGGGCCAGATACGCAGTATTTT
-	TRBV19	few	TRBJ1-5	CASSFLEGTQHF	TGTGCCAGTAGTTTTCTGGAGGGGACCCAGCATTTT
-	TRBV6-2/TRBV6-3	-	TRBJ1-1	CASSYPGLQAFF	TGTGCCAGCAGTTACCCGGGTTTACAAGCTTTCTTT
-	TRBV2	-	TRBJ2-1	CASSERQGSYNEQFF	TGTGCCAGCAGTGAACGGCAGGGATCCTACAATGAGCAGTTCTTC
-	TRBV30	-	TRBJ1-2	CAWSLGRAANYGYTF	TGTGCCTGGAGTTTAGGCAGGGCGGCTAACTATGGCTACACCTTC
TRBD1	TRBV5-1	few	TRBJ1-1	CASTSGTEVNTEAFF	TGCGCCAGCACCTCGGGGACAGAAGTTAACACTGAAGCTTTCTTT
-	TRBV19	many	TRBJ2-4	CASSIKSKGIQYF	TGTGCCAGTAGTATCAAGTCCAAGGGGATTCAGTACTTC
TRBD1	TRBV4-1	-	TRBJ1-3	CASSRQGIVLQGNTIYF	TGCGCCAGCAGCCGACAGGGAATTGTTTTACAAGGAAACACCATATATTTT
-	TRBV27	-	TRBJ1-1	CASSFFSTNTEAFF	TGTGCCAGCAGTTTTTTCAGTACGAACACTGAAGCTTTCTTT
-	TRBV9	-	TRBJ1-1	CASSFGGGTEAFF	TGTGCCAGCAGCTTTGGCGGGGGCACTGAAGCTTTCTTT
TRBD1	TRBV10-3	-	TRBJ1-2	CAISESQGANYGYTF	TGTGCCATCAGTGAGTCACAGGGGGCAAATTATGGCTACACCTTC
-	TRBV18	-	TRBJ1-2	CASSPLPGSEGYTF	TGTGCCAGCTCACCACTTCCGGGTTCAGAGGGCTACACCTTC
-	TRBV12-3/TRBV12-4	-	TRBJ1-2	CASSPQVLYGYTF	TGTGCCAGCAGTCCCCAGGTACTCTATGGCTACACCTTC
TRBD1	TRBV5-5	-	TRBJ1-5	CASSWGQGSNQPQHF	TGTGCCAGCAGCTGGGGACAGGGAAGCAATCAGCCCCAGCATTTT
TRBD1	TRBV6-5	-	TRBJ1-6	CASRPGTENSPLHF	TGTGCCAGCAGACCCGGGACAGAAAATTCACCCCTCCACTTT
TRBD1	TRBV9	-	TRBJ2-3	CASSVGGGQGIYF	TGTGCCAGCAGCGTAGGTGGGGGACAGGGGATCTATTTT
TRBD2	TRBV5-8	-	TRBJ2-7	CASSRGGVKQYF	TGTGCCAGCAGCCGGGGAGGGGTTAAGCAGTACTTC
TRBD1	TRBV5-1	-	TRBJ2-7	CASSLGDRTYEQYF	TGCGCCAGCAGCTTAGGGGACAGGACCTACGAGCAGTACTTC
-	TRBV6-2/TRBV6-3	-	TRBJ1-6	CASSYSTYGGSPLHF	TGTGCCAGCAGTTACTCGACCTACGGCGGTTCACCCCTCCACTTT
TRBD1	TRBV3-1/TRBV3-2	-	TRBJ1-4	CASSQHRARGPANEKLFF	TGTGCCAGCAGCCAACATCGGGCCAGGGGGCCTGCTAATGAAAAACTGTTTTTT
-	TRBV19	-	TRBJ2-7	CASSIGVYSYEQYF	TGTGCCAGTAGTATCGGAGTGTACTCCTACGAGCAGTACTTC
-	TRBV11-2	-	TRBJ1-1	CASSLPGDTEAFF	TGTGCCAGCAGCTTGCCGGGGGACACTGAAGCTTTCTTT
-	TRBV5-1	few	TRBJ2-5	CASSVFGDQETQYF	TGCGCCAGCAGCGTCTTCGGGGACCAAGAGACCCAGTACTTC
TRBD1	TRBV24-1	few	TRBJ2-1	CATSVHWGQGAYNEQFF	TGTGCCACCAGTGTCCATTGGGGACAGGGGGCCTACAATGAGCAGTTCTTC
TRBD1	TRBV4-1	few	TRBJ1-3	CASSQRNRGVSGNTIYF	TGCGCCAGCAGCCAAAGAAACAGGGGCGTATCTGGAAACACCATATATTTT
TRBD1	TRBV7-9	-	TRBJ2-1	CASSLLTGAYNEQFF	TGTGCCAGCAGCTTATTGACAGGGGCTTACAATGAGCAGTTCTTC
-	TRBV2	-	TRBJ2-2	CASSVFRDIVQTGELFF	TGTGCCAGCAGTGTCTTCCGGGACATCGTCCAAACCGGGGAGCTGTTTTTT
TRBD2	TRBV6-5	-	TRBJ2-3	CASSYKAGGRDTQYF	TGTGCCAGCAGTTACAAGGCGGGGGGGCGAGATACGCAGTATTTT
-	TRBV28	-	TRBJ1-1	CASSLVSGEAFF	TGTGCCAGCAGTTTGGTATCAGGGGAAGCTTTCTTT
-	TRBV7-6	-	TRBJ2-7	CATRGGLGDEQYF	TGTGCCACCAGGGGGGGTTTGGGCGACGAGCAGTACTTC
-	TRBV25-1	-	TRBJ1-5	CASSEPGGMQPQHF	TGTGCCAGCAGTGAACCGGGAGGTATGCAGCCCCAGCATTTT
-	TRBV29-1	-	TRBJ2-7	CSARTDGHEQYF	TGCAGCGCGAGGACAGACGGGCACGAGCAGTACTTC
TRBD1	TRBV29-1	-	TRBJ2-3	CSVEIVAQGKSPDTQYF	TGCAGCGTCGAGATCGTCGCACAGGGGAAGAGCCCAGATACGCAGTATTTT
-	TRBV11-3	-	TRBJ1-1	CASSLNFGGEAFF	TGTGCCAGCAGCTTAAACTTCGGGGGAGAAGCTTTCTTT
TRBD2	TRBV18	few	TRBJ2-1	CASSSAGAGYNEQFF	TGTGCCAGCTCGTCAGCGGGGGCCGGTTACAATGAGCAGTTCTTC
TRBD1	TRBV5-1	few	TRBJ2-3	CASSSDRVGGTQYF	TGCGCCAGCAGCTCCGACAGGGTGGGTGGTACGCAGTATTTT
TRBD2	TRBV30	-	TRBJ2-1	CAWSGTGTSFSEQFF	TGTGCCTGGAGTGGTACGGGGACTAGCTTCAGTGAGCAGTTCTTC
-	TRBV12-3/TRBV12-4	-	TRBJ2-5	CASRATGRETQYF	TGTGCCAGCAGAGCAACAGGGAGAGAGACCCAGTACTTC